The clone carrying this TCR beta chain was found a few times. Its antigen is unknown. The source of the sample is a study of identical twins. Study observations and caveats: Recombination models fit unrelated individuals' TCR alpha sharing but underestimated twins'. Twins showed weaker excess sharing in their beta out-of-frame sequences.

Donors uniformly comprised healthy Caucasians. TCRdb reprocessed the 5' RACE reads with MiXCR, giving one entry per CDR3 protein. Among fewer than 250,000 distinct CDR3 sequences listed, around 8% were seen once. The data were also submitted as part of a second study, on yellow fever vaccine responses in identical twins. That publication notes: Convergence reportedly seemed to mark part of the twins' vaccine T cell response, with personalization marking the rest.

This TCR derives from a woman under 30 in good health. The sample comprised memory (CD45RO+) T cells sorted from blood.

The CDR3 loop is CASRPGGVATGELFF. Written as DNA, the CDR3 is TGTGCCAGCAGGCCAGGGGGGGTTGCCACCGGGGAGCTGTTTTTT. The chain uses TRBV27 and TRBJ2-2; TRBD1 or TRBD2 may be the D gene (7 bases each). The germline V gene encodes CDR1 MNHEY and CDR2 SMNVEV (reference sequence). This CDR3 comprises 15 residues. V was trimmed by 6 bases and J by 4 bases, leaving 15 bases between them.